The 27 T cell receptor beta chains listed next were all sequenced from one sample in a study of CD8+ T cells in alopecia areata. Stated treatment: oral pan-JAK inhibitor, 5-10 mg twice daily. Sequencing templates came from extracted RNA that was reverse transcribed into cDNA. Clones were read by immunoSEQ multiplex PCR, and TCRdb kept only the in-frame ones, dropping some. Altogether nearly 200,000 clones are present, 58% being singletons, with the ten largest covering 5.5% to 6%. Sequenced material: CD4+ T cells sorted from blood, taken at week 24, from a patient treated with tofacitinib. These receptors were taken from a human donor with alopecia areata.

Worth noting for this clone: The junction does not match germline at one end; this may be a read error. DNA for the CDR3: TGCAGCGTTCAAGCCGGGACAGGGCGAGAGGCCCAGTACTTC. Translation: CSVQAGTGREAQYF. The J gene is TRBJ2-5, the V gene TRBV29-1; TRBD1 agrees at 9 bases. CDR1 and CDR2 from the germline V gene are SQVTM and ANQGSEA. The CDR3 is 14 residues long.

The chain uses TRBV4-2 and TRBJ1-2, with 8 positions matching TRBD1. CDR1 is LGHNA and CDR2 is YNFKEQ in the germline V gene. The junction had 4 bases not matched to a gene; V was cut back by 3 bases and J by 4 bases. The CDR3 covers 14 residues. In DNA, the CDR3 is TGTGCCAGCAGCCAGGGGGACAGGAGCTATGGCTACACCTTC. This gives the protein CASSQGDRSYGYTF.

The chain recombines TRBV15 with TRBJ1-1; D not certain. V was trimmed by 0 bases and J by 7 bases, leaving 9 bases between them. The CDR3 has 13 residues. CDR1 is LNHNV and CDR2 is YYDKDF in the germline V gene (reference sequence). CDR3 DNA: TGTGCCACCAGCAGAGATCTGGGAAATGAAGCTTTCTTT. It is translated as CATSRDLGNEAFF.

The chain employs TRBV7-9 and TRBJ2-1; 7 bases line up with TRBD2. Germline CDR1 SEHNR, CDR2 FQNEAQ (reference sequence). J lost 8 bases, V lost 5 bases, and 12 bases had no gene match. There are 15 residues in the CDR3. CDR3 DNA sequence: TGTGCCAGCAGCGTAGTCGGCGGGAGTTTAGATGAGCAGTTCTTC. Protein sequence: CASSVVGGSLDEQFF.

CDR3 residues: CASSPLRGTSSTQYF. The CDR3, as DNA: TGTGCCAGCAGTCCCCTGCGGGGGACATCCTCGACCCAGTACTTC. The J gene is TRBJ2-5, the V gene TRBV27; tentative D call: TRBD2 (7 bases). The V end was cut by 5 bases, the J end by 7 bases, with 20 bases between. The CDR3 spans 15 residues. Germline CDR1 is MNHEY and CDR2 is SMNVEV (reference sequence).

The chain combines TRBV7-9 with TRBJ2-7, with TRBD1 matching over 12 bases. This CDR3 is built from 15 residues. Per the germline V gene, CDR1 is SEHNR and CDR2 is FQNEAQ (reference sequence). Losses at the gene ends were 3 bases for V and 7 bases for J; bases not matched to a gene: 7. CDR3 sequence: CASSFMGQGAWEQYF. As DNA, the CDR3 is TGTGCCAGCAGCTTCATGGGACAGGGGGCTTGGGAGCAGTACTTC.

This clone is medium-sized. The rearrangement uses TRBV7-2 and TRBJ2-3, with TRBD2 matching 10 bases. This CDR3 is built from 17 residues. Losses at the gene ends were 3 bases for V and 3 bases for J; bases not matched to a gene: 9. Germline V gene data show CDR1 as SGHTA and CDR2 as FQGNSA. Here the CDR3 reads CASSFLPAGGRTDTQYF. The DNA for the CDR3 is TGTGCCAGCAGCTTTTTACCAGCGGGGGGGCGGACAGATACGCAGTATTTT.

The CDR3 sequence: CASSLGTSGVQETQYF. The DNA for the CDR3 is TGTGCCAGCAGCTTAGGGACTAGCGGGGTCCAAGAGACCCAGTACTTC. The rearrangement joins TRBV7-9 to TRBJ2-5; TRBD2 matches 12 bases. CDR3 length: 16 residues. V lost 1 base and J lost 1; bases outside the gene matches: 1. Germline CDR1 and CDR2: SEHNR and FQNEAQ (reference sequence).

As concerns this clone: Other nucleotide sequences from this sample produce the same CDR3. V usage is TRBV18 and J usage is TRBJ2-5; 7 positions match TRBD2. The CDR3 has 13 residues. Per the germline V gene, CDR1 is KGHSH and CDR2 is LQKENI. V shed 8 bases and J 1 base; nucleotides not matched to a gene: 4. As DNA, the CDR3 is TGTGCCAGCAGCCCGGGGGGCCAAGAGACCCAGTACTTC. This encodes CASSPGGQETQYF.

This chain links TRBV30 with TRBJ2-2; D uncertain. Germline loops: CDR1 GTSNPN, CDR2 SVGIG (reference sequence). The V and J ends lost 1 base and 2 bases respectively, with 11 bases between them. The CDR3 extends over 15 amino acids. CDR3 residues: CAWSGFMGNTGELFF. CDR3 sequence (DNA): TGTGCCTGGAGTGGGTTCATGGGAAACACCGGGGAGCTGTTTTTT.

The CDR3 DNA is TGTGCCAGTAGTATGGAGGACAGGACCACCGGGGAGCTGTTTTTT. Translated: CASSMEDRTTGELFF. The gene calls are TRBV19 and TRBJ2-2, with 7 positions matching TRBD1. This CDR3 is 15 amino acids long. The germline CDR1 and CDR2 sequences are LNHDA and SQIVND (reference sequence). The ends lost 3 bases at V and 4 bases at J; junction bases unmatched: 5.

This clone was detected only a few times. The chain's CDR3 is CASSTGTGNTIYF. CDR3 sequence (DNA): TGCGCCAGCAGTACAGGGACTGGAAACACCATATATTTT. The chain couples TRBV5-1 to TRBJ1-3, with D possibly matching TRBD1 (6 bases). Between the trimmed V and J ends, which lost 5 bases and 2 bases, there was a span of 8 bases. CDR1 is SGHRS, CDR2 YFSETQ, per germline. The CDR3 contains 13 residues.

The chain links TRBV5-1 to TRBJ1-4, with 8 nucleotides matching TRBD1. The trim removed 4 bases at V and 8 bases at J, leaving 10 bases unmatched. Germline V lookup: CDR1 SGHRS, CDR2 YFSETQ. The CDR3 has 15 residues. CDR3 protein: CASSHGTGGGEKLFF. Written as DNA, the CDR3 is TGCGCCAGCAGCCACGGGACAGGCGGCGGAGAAAAACTGTTTTTT.

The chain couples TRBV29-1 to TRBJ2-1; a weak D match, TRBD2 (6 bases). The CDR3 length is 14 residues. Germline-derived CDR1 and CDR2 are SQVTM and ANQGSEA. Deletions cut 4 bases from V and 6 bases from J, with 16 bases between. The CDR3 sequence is CSVALLGGVNEQFF. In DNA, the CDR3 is TGCAGCGTTGCTCTCCTGGGAGGAGTCAATGAGCAGTTCTTC.

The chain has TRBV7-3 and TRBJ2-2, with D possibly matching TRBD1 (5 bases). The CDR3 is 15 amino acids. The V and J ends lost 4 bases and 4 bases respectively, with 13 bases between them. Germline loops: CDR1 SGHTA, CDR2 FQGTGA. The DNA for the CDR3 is TGTGCCAGCAGCTCCCTGACAGCTTCCACCGGGGAGCTGTTTTTT. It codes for CASSSLTASTGELFF.

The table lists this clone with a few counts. The CDR3 DNA reads TGCAGCGCATCGACAGGGGGCTTCGGCAATGAGCAGTTCTTC. The encoded protein is CSASTGGFGNEQFF. The rearrangement links TRBV29-1 to TRBJ2-1; 10 bases align to TRBD1. This CDR3 has 14 amino acids. Unmatched junction bases numbered 9, after V lost 7 bases and J lost 6 bases. CDR1 SQVTM and CDR2 ANQGSEA come from the germline V gene.

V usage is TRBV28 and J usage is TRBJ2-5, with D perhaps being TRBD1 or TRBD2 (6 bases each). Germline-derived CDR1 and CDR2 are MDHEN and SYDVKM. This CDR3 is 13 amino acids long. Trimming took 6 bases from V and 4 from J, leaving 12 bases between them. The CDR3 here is CASSLRGGETQYF. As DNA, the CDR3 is TGTGCCAGCAGCCTCAGGGGAGGAGAGACCCAGTACTTC.

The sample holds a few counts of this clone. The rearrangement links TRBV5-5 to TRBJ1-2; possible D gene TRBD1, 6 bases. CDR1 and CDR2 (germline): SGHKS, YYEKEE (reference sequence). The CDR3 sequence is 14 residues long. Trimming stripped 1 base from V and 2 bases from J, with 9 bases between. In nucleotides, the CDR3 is TGTGCCAGCAGCTTGATGCAGGGGAACTATGGCTACACCTTC. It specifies CASSLMQGNYGYTF.

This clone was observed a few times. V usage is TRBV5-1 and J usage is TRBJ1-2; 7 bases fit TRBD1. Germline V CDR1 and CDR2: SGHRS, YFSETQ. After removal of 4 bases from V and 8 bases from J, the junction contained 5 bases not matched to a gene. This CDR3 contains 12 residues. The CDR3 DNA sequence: TGCGCCAGCAGCGGCGGACAGGACGGCTACACCTTC. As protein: CASSGGQDGYTF.

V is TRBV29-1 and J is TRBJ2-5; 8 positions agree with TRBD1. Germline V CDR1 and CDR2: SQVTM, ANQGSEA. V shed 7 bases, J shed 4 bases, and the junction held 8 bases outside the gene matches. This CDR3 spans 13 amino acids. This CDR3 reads CSAGPRGRETQYF. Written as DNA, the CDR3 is TGCAGCGCCGGACCCAGGGGGCGAGAGACCCAGTACTTC. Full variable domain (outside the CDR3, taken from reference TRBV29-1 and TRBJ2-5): SAVISQKPSRDICQRGTSLTIQCQVDSQVTMMFWYRQQPGQSLTLIATANQGSEATYESGFVIDKFPISRPNLTFSTLTVSNMSPEDSSIYLCSAGPRGRETQYFGPGTRLLVL.

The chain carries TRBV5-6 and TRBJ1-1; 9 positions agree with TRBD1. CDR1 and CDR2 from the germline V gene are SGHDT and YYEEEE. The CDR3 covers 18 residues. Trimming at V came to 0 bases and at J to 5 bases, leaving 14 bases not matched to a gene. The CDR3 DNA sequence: TGTGCCAGCAGCTTGGTTGGGTCCGGACAGGGGTATCGAACTGAAGCTTTCTTT. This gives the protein CASSLVGSGQGYRTEAFF.

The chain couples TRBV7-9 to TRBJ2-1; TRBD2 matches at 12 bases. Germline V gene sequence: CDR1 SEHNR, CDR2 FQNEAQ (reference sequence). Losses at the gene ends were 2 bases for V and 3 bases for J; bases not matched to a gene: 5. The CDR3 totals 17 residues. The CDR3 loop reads CASSLTTTSGGYNEQFF. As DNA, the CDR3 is TGTGCCAGCAGCTTAACAACGACTAGCGGGGGCTACAATGAGCAGTTCTTC.

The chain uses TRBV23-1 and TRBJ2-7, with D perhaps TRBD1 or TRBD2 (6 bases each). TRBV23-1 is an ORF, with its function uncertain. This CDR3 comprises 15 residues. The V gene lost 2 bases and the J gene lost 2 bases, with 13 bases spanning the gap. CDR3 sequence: CASSQRGTCPYEQYF. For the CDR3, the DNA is TGCGCCAGCAGTCAACGGGGGACATGTCCCTACGAGCAGTACTTC.

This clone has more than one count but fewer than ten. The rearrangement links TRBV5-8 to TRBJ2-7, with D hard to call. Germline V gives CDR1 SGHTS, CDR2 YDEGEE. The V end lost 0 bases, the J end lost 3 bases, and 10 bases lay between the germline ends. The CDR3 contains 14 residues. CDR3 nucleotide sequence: TGTGCCAGCAGCTTGGGGACGGACCACTACGAGCAGTACTTC. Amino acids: CASSLGTDHYEQYF.

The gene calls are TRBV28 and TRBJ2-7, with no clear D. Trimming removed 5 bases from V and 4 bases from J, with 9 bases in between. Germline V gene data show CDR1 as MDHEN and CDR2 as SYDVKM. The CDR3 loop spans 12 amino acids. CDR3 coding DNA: TGTGCCAGCAGTAGGTTGGGGTACGAGCAGTACTTC. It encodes CASSRLGYEQYF.

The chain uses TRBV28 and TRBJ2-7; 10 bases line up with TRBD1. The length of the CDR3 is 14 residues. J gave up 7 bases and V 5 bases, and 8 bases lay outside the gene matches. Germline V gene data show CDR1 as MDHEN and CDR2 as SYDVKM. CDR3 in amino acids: CASSAGTGVREQYF. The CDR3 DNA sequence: TGTGCCAGCAGTGCCGGGACAGGGGTAAGGGAGCAGTACTTC.

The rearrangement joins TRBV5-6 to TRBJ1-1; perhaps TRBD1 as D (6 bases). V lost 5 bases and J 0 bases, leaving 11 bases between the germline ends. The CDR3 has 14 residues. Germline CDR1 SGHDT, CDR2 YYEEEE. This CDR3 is CASRQQGLNTEAFF. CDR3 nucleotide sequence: TGTGCCAGCAGACAACAGGGACTGAACACTGAAGCTTTCTTT.